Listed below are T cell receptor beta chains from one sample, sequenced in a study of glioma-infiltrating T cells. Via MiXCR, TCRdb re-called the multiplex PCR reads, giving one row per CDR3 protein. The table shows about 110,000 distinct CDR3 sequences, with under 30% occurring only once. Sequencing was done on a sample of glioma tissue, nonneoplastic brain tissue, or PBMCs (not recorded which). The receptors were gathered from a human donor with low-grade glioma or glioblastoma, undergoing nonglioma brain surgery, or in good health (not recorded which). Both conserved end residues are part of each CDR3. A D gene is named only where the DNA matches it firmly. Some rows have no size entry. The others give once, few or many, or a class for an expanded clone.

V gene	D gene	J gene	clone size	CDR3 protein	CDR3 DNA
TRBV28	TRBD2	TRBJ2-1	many	CASSSIGLAGGGNEQFF	TGTGCCAGCAGTTCCATCGGACTAGCGGGAGGAGGGAATGAGCAGTTCTTC
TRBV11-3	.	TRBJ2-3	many	CASTKSRDTQYF	TGTGCCAGCACAAAGAGTCGAGATACGCAGTATTTT
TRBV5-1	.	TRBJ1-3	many	CASSLEPIYSGNTIYF	TGCGCCAGCAGCTTGGAACCGATCTACTCTGGAAACACCATATATTTT
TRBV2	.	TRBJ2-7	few	CASSGQAYEQYF	TGTGCCAGCAGTGGACAGGCCTACGAGCAGTACTTC
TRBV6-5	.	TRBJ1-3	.	CDSSSANFGNTIYF	TGTGACAGCAGTTCGGCGAACTTTGGAAACACCATATATTTT
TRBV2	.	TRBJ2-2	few	CASSEDENTGELFF	TGTGCCAGCAGTGAAGACGAGAACACCGGGGAGCTGTTTTTT
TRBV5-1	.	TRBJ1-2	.	CASSSMGGYGYTF	TGCGCCAGCAGCTCGATGGGAGGCTATGGCTACACCTTC
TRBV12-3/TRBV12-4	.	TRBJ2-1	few	CASRGLSGVRTSYNEQFF	TGTGCCAGCAGAGGGTTATCGGGAGTTCGGACCTCCTACAATGAGCAGTTCTTC
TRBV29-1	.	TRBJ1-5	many	CSVEDGNQPQHF	TGCAGCGTTGAAGATGGTAATCAGCCCCAGCATTTT
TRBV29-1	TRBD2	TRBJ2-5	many	CSVSGGDETQYF	TGCAGCGTTTCGGGGGGAGATGAGACCCAGTACTTC
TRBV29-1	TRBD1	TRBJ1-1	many	CSAGQGHTEAFF	TGCAGCGCCGGACAGGGCCACACTGAAGCTTTCTTT
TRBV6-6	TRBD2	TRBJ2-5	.	CASITGLAGQETQYF	TGTGCCAGCATCACGGGGCTAGCGGGGCAAGAGACCCAGTACTTC
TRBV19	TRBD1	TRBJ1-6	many	CASREDRRENSPLHF	TGTGCCAGTCGGGAGGACAGGAGGGAAAATTCACCCCTCCACTTT
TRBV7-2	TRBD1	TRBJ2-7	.	CASDQGAGEQYF	TGTGCCAGCGATCAGGGGGCTGGTGAGCAGTACTTC
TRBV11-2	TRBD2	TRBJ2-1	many	CASSFLLLAGKVEQFF	TGTGCCAGCAGCTTCCTCTTACTAGCGGGTAAGGTTGAGCAGTTCTTC
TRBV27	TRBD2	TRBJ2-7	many	CASSLGLAGSSYEQYF	TGTGCCAGCAGTTTGGGACTAGCGGGGAGCTCCTACGAGCAGTACTTC
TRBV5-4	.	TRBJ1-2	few	CASSLNGDGGYTF	TGTGCCAGCAGCTTGAACGGGGACGGTGGCTACACCTTC
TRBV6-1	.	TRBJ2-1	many	CASRTGEKSGNEQFF	TGTGCCAGCAGGACGGGGGAGAAGAGTGGCAATGAGCAGTTCTTC
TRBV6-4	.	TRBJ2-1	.	CASSDSEGWNEQLF	TGTGCCAGCAGTGACTCGGAGGGTTGGAATGAGCAGCTCTTC
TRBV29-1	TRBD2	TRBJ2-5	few	CSVEVFTGGRETQYF	TGCAGCGTTGAAGTTTTTACGGGCGGGAGAGAGACCCAGTACTTC
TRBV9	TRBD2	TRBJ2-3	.	CASSASGRADTQYF	TGTGCCAGCAGCGCCAGCGGGAGGGCAGATACGCAGTATTTT
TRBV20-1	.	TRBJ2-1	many	CSARDNRPVRSSYNEQFF	TGCAGTGCTAGAGATAACAGACCAGTGAGAAGCTCCTACAATGAGCAGTTCTTC
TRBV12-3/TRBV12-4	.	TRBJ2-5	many	CASSLRPGETQYF	TGTGCCAGCAGTTTGAGGCCAGGAGAGACCCAGTACTTC
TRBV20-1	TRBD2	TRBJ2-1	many	CSARRRGSSYNEQFF	TGCAGTGCTCGAAGGCGGGGGAGCTCCTACAATGAGCAGTTCTTC
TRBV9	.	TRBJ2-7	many	CASSVAGLGEQYF	TGTGCCAGCAGCGTAGCGGGGCTGGGAGAGCAGTACTTC
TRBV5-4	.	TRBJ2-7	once	CASIPSLGDSYEQYF	TGTGCCAGCATCCCGTCTCTCGGGGACTCCTACGAGCAGTACTTC
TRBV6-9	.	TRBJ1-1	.	CASSYRPRIAFF	TGTGCTAGCAGTTACAGGCCCCGGATAGCTTTCTTT
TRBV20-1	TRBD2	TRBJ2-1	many	CSARVTSGGLDNEQFF	TGCAGTGCTAGAGTGACTAGCGGGGGGCTTGACAATGAGCAGTTCTTC
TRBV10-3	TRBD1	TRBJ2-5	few	CAINYRGFGETQYF	TGTGCCATCAATTACAGGGGGTTTGGTGAGACCCAGTACTTC
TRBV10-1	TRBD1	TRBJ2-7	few	CASSEGGTGSTYEQYF	TGCGCCAGCAGTGAAGGGGGGACAGGGTCGACCTACGAGCAGTACTTC
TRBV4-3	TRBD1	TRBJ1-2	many	CASSYRGRGNYGYTF	TGCGCCAGCAGCTACAGGGGGCGGGGGAACTATGGCTACACCTTC
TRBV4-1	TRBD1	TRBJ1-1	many	CASSQDDRGWTEAFF	TGCGCCAGCAGCCAAGATGACAGGGGATGGACTGAAGCTTTCTTT
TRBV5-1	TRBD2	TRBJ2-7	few	CASSASGVSSYEQYF	TGCGCCAGCAGCGCCAGCGGGGTCAGCTCCTACGAGCAGTACTTC
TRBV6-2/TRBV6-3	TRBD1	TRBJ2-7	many	CASTKDRFSYEQYF	TGTGCCAGCACCAAGGACAGGTTCTCCTACGAGCAGTACTTC
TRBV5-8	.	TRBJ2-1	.	CVSRESGSYNEQFF	TGCGTTAGCAGAGAGAGCGGATCCTACAATGAGCAGTTCTTC
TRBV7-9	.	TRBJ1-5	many	CASSLEYSNQPQHF	TGTGCCAGCAGCTTAGAGTATAGCAATCAGCCCCAGCATTTT
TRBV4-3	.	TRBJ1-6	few	CASSQVLQQDSPLHF	TGCGCCAGCAGCCAAGTTCTACAGCAGGATTCACCCCTCCACTTT
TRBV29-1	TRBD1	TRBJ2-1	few	CSDISRDRDENEQFF	TGCAGCGACATCTCCCGGGACAGGGATGAGAATGAGCAGTTCTTC
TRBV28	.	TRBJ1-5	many	CASSLGGANQPQHF	TGTGCCAGCAGTCTGGGGGGGGCAAATCAGCCCCAGCATTTT
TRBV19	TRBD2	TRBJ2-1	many	CASSIESGDYNEQFF	TGTGCCAGTAGTATAGAGAGCGGGGATTACAATGAGCAGTTCTTC
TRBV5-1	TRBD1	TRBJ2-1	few	CASSPGGGSYNEQFF	TGCGCCAGCAGCCCAGGGGGCGGCTCCTACAATGAGCAGTTCTTC
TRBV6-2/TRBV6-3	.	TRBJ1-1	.	CARSSPGTTEAFF	TGTGCCCGCAGTTCCCCGGGAACCACTGAAGCTTTCTTT
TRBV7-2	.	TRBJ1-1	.	CASRLTLAGGLDEQFF	TGTGCCAGCAGGCTTACACTAGCGGGAGGGTTGGACGAGCAGTTCTTT
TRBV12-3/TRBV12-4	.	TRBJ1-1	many	CASRRQVDTEAFF	TGTGCCAGCAGGAGACAGGTTGACACTGAAGCTTTCTTT
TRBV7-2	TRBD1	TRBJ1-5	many	CASSVGQLNQPQHF	TGTGCCAGCAGCGTGGGACAGCTCAATCAGCCCCAGCATTTT
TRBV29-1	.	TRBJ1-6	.	CSVYDSSYNSPLHF	TGCAGCGTTTACGACAGCTCCTATAATTCACCCCTCCACTTT
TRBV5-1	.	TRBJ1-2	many	CASSVRDMGYGYTF	TGCGCCAGCAGCGTCCGGGACATGGGGTATGGCTACACCTTC
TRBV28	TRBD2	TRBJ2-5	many	CASSEAGTGETQYF	TGTGCCAGCAGTGAAGCGGGAACAGGCGAGACCCAGTACTTC
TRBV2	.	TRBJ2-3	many	CASSESGPEIPDTQYF	TGTGCCAGCAGTGAAAGTGGGCCAGAAATCCCAGATACGCAGTATTTT
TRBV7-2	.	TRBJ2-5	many	CASSSYVLETQYF	TGTGCCAGCAGCTCATACGTGCTGGAGACCCAGTACTTC
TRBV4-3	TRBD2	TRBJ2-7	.	CASSQRLADDYEQYF	TGCGCCAGCAGCCAGAGACTAGCGGACGACTACGAGCAGTACTTC
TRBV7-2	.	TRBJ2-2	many	CASTFTNTGELFF	TGTGCCAGCACCTTTACCAACACCGGGGAGCTGTTTTTT
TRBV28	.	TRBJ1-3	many	CASSLGQSGNTIYF	TGTGCCAGCAGTTTAGGACAGAGCGGAAACACCATATATTTT
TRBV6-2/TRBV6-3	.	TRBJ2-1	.	CASRYSEAINEQFF	TGTGCCAGCAGATATTCCGAGGCCATCAATGAGCAGTTCTTC
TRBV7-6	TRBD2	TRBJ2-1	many	CASSQSSGRYNEQFF	TGTGCCAGCAGCCAATCTAGCGGAAGATACAATGAGCAGTTCTTC
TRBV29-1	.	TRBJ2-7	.	CSVVFESVYEQYF	TGCAGCGTTGTGTTTGAATCGGTCTACGAGCAGTACTTC
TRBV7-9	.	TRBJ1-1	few	CASSLVGRTMNTEAFF	TGTGCCAGCAGCTTAGTAGGCAGGACCATGAACACTGAAGCTTTCTTT
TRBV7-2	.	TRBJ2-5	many	CASSLRTITQETQYF	TGTGCCAGCAGTCTACGGACTATAACTCAAGAGACCCAGTACTTC
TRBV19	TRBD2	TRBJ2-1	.	CASSIKAGESGSSYNEQFF	TGTGCCAGTAGTATAAAGGCAGGGGAGAGCGGGAGCTCCTACAATGAGCAGTTCTTC